Described below is a single T cell receptor beta chain sequence and its context. This CDR3 is built from 13 residues. With 8 bases removed from V and 7 bases from J, the gap between germline ends came to 18 bases. Germline assignment: CDR1 SGHVT and CDR2 SQSDAQ. These data belong to a study of blood T cell repertoires in COVID-19. In the study overall: Specimens from acute and convalescent COVID-19 originated in the United States, Italy and Spain. Sources were T cells, B-cell-depleted T cells, or PBMCs; the material itself was cDNA or gDNA.

As originally analysed: For nucleated cells, counts were estimated from reference gene primer amplification. Profiled with immunoSEQ multiplex PCR; TCRdb holds only in-frame clones, not every one. D and trimming come from the DNA, and the V and J calls and clone size come from that table. The sample has over 100,000 clones, approximately 87% seen once. The chain has TRBV7-4 and TRBJ2-7; a weak D match, TRBD2 (5 bases). Sequenced material: peripheral blood. This receptor was taken from a woman in her fifties or sixties with acute or convalescent COVID-19. CDR3 residues: CASGFSLGVEQYF. CDR3 nucleotides: TGTGCCAGCGGATTTAGTCTCGGGGTTGAGCAGTACTTC.